This section outlines one T cell receptor (beta chain) sequence together with its context. Its antigen is not known. One entry per CDR3 protein, called by TCRdb with MiXCR from the 5' RACE reads. Counted here are 170,000 or so distinct CDR3 sequences, around 21% occurring once; the ten biggest clones make up 23%. The data derive from a study of T-cell memory formation after mild COVID-19. Findings and limits, study-wide: Contracting clones from day 15 to 85 had balanced CD4/CD8; later expanders favoured CD4+.

V was clipped by 5 bases and J by 10 bases, with 15 bases between them. The germline CDR1 and CDR2 sequences are SQVTM and ANQGSEA. The CDR3 extends over 12 amino acids. V is TRBV29-1 and J is TRBJ2-1, with D tentatively TRBD1 (6 bases). The source of this sequence is an adult woman who had mild COVID-19 (a few samples of this study predate the infection). Cell type and time point are not known. The sample consisted of PBMCs or a T cell subset sorted from them (not recorded which). CDR3 sequence reads: CSVRATGWEQFF. CDR3 sequence (DNA): TGCAGCGTTCGGGCGACAGGATGGGAGCAGTTCTTC.